This TCR beta chain was found in a study of blood T cells in healthy people across ages. Healthy Russian Caucasian donors spanned ages roughly 6 to 100 years. With a J-beta primer mix and a sample-barcoded 5' primer, a second PCR ran 7 to 11 cycles. TCRdb itself ran the 5' RACE reads through MiXCR, one entry per CDR3 protein. The table records about 1.8 million distinct CDR3 sequences, about 50% of them present only once. CDR3 length: 16 residues. The germline gives CDR1 SEHNR, CDR2 FQNEAQ (reference sequence). This clonotype was picked up one time. An end of the junction does not agree with germline; a read error may underlie this.

Sequencing was performed on blood. The sequence derives from a woman in her thirties or forties in good health. The chain employs TRBV7-9 and TRBJ2-7; possible D gene TRBD2, 7 bases. The CDR3: CAGSPMGGGRSYEQYF. CDR3 bases: TGTGCCGGCAGCCCCATGGGCGGGGGCCGGTCCTACGAGCAGTACTTC.